The present T cell receptor beta chain was sequenced within a study of cytomegalovirus exposure and HLA in healthy donors. Overall study findings and caveats: A later analysis linked a missense DCLRE1C variant to TCR beta V- and J-gene trimming.

Per the germline V gene, CDR1 is SEHNR and CDR2 is FQNEAQ (reference sequence). The CDR3 is 18 amino acids. Trimming took 4 bases from V and 2 from J, leaving 21 bases between them. To note about this clone: As yet, its antigen is unknown.

The PCR contained 60 Vbeta and 13 Jbeta primers. Profiled with immunoSEQ multiplex PCR; TCRdb holds only in-frame clones, not every one. The sample has 250,000 to 350,000 clones, 75% to 90% seen once. Sequencing used PBMCs. This sequence originates from a girl aged 2 to 10 in good health and CMV-seronegative. The gene calls are TRBV7-9 and TRBJ2-4; D possibly corresponds to TRBD2 (5 bases). The CDR3 bases are TGTGCCAGCAGCTCCCATCGAACGAAAGGACTGACCAAAAACATTCAGTACTTC. It is translated as CASSSHRTKGLTKNIQYF.